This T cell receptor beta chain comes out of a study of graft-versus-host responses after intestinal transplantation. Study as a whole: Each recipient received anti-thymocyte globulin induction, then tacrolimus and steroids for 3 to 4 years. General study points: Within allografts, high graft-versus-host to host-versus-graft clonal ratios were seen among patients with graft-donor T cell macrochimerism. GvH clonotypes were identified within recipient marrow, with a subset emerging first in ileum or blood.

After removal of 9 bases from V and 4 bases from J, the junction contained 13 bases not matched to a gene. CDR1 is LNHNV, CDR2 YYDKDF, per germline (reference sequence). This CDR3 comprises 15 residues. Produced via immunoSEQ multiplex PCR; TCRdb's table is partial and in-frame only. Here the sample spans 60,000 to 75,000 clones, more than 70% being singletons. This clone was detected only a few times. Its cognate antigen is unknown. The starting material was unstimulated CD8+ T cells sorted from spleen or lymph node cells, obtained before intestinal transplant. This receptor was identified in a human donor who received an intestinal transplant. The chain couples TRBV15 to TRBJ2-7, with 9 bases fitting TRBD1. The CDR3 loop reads CATGQGIAGGYEQYF. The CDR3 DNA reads TGTGCCACTGGACAGGGGATTGCCGGGGGTTACGAGCAGTACTTC. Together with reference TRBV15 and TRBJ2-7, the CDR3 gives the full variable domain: DAMVIQNPRYQVTQFGKPVTLSCSQTLNHNVMYWYQQKSSQAPKLLFHYYDKDFNNEADTPDNFQSRRPNTSFCFLDIRSPGLGDTAMYLCATGQGIAGGYEQYFGPGTRLTVT.